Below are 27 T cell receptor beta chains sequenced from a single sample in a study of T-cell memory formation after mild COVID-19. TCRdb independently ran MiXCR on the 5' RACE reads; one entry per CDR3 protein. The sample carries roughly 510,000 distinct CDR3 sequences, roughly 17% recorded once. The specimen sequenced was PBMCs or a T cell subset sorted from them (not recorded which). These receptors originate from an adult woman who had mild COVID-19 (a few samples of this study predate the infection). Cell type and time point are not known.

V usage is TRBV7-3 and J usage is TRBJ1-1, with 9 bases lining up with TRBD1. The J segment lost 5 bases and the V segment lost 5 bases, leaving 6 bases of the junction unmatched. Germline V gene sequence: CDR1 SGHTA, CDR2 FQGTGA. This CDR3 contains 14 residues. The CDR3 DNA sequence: TGTGCCAGCAGCCTACTCGACAGGGGGACTGAAGCTTTCTTT. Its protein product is CASSLLDRGTEAFF.

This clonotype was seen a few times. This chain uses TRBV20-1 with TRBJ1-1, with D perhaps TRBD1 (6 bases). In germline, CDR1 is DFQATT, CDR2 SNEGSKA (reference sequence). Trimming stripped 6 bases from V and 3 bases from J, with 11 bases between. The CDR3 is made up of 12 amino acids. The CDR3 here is CSADRFDTEAFF. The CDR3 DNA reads TGCAGTGCCGACAGGTTCGACACTGAAGCTTTCTTT.

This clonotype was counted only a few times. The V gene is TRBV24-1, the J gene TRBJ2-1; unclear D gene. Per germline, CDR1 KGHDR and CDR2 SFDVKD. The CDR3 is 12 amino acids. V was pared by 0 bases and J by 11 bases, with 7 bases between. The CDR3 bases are TGTGCCACCAGTGATTTGGGGTTACAGCAGTTCTTC. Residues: CATSDLGLQQFF.

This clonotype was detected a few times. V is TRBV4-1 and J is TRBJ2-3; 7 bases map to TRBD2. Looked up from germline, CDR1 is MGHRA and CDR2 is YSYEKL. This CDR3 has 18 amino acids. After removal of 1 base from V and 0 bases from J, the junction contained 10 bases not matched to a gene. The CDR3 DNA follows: TGCGCCAGCAGCCAAGTCGCCTGGGCGGGGGTTAGCACAGATACGCAGTATTTT. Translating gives CASSQVAWAGVSTDTQYF.

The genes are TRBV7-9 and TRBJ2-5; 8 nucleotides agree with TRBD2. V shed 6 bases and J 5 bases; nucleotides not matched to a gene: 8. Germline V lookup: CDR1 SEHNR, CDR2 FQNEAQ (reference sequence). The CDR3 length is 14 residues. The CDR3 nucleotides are TGTGCCAGCAGACCTGGGACTAGTCTGGAGACCCAGTACTTC. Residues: CASRPGTSLETQYF.

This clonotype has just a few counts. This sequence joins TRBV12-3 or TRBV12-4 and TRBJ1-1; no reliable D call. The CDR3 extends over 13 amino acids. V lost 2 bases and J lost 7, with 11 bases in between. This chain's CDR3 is CASSLSLGNEAFF. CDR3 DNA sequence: TGTGCCAGCAGTTTAAGTTTAGGGAATGAAGCTTTCTTT.

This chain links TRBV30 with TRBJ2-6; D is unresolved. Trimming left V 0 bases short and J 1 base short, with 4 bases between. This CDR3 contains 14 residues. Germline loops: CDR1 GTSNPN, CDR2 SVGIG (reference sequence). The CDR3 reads CAWSVGSGANVLTF. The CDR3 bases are TGTGCCTGGAGTGTTGGTTCTGGGGCCAACGTCCTGACTTTC.

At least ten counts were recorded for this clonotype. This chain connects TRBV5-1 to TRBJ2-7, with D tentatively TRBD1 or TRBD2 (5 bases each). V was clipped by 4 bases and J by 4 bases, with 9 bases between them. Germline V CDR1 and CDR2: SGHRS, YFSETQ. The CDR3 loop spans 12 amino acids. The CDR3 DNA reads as TGCGCCAGCAGCGAGGGGCTGTACGAGCAGTACTTC. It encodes CASSEGLYEQYF.

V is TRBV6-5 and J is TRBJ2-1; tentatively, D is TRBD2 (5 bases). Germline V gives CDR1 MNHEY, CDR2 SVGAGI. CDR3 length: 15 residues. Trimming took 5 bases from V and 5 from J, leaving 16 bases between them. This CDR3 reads CASSGLEDLNNEQFF. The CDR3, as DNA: TGTGCCAGCAGTGGGCTGGAGGATCTCAACAATGAGCAGTTCTTC.

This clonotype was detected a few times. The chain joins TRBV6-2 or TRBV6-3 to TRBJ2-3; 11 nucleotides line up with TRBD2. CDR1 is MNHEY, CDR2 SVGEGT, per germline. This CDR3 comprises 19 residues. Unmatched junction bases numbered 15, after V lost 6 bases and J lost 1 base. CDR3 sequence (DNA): TGTGCCAGCAGATCCGTTAGCGGGAGGGCCTCTGCTGGCACAGATACGCAGTATTTT. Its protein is CASRSVSGRASAGTDTQYF.

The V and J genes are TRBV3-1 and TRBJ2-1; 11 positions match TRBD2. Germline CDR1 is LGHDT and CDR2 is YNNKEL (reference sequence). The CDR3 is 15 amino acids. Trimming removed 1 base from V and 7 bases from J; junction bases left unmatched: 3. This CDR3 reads CASSQVSSGRNEQFF. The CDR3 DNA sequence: TGTGCCAGCAGCCAAGTGTCTAGCGGGAGGAATGAGCAGTTCTTC.

This chain's CDR3 is CASSVDYPSSYNEQFF. CDR3 nucleotide sequence: TGTGCCAGCAGCGTGGACTACCCGAGCTCCTACAATGAGCAGTTCTTC. The rearrangement joins TRBV2 to TRBJ2-1; perhaps TRBD2 as D (6 bases). The V and J ends lost 6 bases and 0 bases respectively, with 15 bases between them. The CDR3 extends over 16 amino acids. Germline lookup yields CDR1 SNHLY and CDR2 FYNNEI.

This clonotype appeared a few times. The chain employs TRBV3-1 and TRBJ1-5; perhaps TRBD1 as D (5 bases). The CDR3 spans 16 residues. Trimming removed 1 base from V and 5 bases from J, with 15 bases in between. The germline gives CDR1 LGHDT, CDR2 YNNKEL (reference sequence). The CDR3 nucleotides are TGTGCCAGCAGCCAAGCCGGGGCGATCGACGATCAGCCCCAGCATTTT. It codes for CASSQAGAIDDQPQHF.

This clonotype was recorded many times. Here the CDR3 reads CASRKPGNTGELFF. The DNA of the CDR3 is TGTGCCAGCAGAAAACCAGGGAACACCGGGGAGCTGTTTTTT. This chain joins TRBV6-5 and TRBJ2-2; D is unresolved. The CDR3 has 14 residues. V was pared by 6 bases and J by 1 base, with 9 bases between. Germline CDR1 MNHEY, CDR2 SVGAGI.

CDR3 amino acids: CASSRQGELAGELFF. The CDR3 DNA follows: TGTGCCAGCAGTCGACAGGGGGAACTCGCCGGGGAGCTGTTTTTT. This chain joins TRBV2 and TRBJ2-2; TRBD1 agrees at 9 bases. Germline V gene data show CDR1 as SNHLY and CDR2 as FYNNEI. V was clipped by 5 bases and J by 6 bases; unmatched bases: 7. The CDR3 has 15 residues. The full variable domain, its missing parts supplied by reference TRBV2 and TRBJ2-2, is EPEVTQTPSHQVTQMGQEVILRCVPISNHLYFYWYRQILGQKVEFLVSFYNNEISEKSEIFDDQFSVERPDGSNFTLKIRSTKLEDSAMYFCASSRQGELAGELFFGEGSRLTVL.

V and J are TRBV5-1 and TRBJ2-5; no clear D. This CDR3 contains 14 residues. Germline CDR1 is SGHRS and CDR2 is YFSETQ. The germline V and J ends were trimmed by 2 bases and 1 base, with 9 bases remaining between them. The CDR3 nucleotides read TGCGCCAGCAGCTTCACCAGTACCCAAGAGACCCAGTACTTC. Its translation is CASSFTSTQETQYF.

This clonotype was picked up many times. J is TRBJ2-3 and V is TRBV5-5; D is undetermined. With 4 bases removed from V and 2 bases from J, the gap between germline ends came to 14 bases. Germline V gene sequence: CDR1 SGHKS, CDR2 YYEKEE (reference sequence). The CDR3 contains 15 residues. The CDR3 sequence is CASSPKTRLTDTQYF. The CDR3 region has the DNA TGTGCCAGCAGCCCAAAGACCCGACTCACAGATACGCAGTATTTT.

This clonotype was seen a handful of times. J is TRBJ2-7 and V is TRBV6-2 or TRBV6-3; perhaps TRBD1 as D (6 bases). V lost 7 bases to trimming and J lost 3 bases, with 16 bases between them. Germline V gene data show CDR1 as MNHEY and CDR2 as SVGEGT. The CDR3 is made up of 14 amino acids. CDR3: CASKQTGWVYEQYF. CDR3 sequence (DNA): TGTGCCAGCAAACAGACAGGATGGGTCTACGAGCAGTACTTC.

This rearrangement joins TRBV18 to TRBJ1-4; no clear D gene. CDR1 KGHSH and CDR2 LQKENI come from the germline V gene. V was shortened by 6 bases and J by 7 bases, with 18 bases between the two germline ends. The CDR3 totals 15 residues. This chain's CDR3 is CASSIIAHSGEKLFF. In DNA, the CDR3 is TGTGCCAGCTCCATCATAGCCCACTCGGGTGAAAAACTGTTTTTT.

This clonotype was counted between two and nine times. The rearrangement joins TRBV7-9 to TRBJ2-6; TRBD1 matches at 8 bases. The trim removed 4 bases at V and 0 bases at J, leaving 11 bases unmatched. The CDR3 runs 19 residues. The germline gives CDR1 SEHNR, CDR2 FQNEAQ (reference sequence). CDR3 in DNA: TGTGCCAGCAGCTCCACGGACAGGGCCATGGACTCTGGGGCCAACGTCCTGACTTTC. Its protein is CASSSTDRAMDSGANVLTF.

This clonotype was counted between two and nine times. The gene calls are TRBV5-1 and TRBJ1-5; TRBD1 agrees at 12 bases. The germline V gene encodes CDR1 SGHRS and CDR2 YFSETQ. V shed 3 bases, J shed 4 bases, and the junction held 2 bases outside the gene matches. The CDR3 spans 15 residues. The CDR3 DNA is TGCGCCAGCAGCTGGGGACAGGGGGCAAATCAGCCCCAGCATTTT. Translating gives CASSWGQGANQPQHF.

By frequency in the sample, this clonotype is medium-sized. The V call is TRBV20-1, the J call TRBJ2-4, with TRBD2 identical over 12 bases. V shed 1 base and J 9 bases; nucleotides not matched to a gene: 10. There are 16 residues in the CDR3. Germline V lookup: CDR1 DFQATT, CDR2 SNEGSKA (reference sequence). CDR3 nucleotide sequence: TGCAGTGCTAGAGGGACTAGCGGGAAGGAGGGAAGCATTCAGTACTTC. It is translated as CSARGTSGKEGSIQYF.

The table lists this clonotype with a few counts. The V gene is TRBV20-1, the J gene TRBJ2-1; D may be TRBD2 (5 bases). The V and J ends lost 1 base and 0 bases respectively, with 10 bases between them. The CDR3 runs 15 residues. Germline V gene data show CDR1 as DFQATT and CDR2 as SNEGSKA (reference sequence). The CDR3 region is CSARGGESSYNEQFF. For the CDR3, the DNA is TGCAGTGCTAGAGGGGGAGAGAGCTCCTACAATGAGCAGTTCTTC.

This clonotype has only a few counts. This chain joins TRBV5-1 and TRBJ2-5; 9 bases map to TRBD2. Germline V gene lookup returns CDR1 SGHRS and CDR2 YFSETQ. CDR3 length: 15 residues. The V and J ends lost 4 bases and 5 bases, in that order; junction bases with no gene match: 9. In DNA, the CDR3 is TGCGCCAGCAGCGGAGAGGGACTAGCCGCGGAGACCCAGTACTTC. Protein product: CASSGEGLAAETQYF.

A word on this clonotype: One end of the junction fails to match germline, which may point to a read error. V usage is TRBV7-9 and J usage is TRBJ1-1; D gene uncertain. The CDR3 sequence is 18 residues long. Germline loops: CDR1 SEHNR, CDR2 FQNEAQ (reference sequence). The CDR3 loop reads CASTKNTHSDGLKTEAFF. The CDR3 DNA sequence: TGTGCCAGCACCAAGAACACCCACTCGGATGGGTTGAAAACTGAAGCTTTCTTT.

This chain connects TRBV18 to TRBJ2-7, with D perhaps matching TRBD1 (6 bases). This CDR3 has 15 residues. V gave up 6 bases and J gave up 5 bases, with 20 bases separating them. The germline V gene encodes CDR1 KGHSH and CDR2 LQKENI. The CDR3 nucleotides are TGTGCCAGCTCCCCAAGTGAGGGGGTCCCACACGAGCAGTACTTC. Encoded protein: CASSPSEGVPHEQYF.

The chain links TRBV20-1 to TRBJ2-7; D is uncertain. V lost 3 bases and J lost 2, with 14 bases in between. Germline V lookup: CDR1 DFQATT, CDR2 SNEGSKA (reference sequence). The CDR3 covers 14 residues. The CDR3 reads CSARDGPMAYEQYF. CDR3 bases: TGCAGTGCTAGGGACGGCCCTATGGCCTACGAGCAGTACTTC.